These 15 T cell receptor beta chains were sequenced from one sample in a study of PD-1 blockade in classical Hodgkin lymphoma. The method was immunoSEQ multiplex PCR; TCRdb's version includes in-frame clones alone and lacks a portion of them. The data show approximately 21,000 clones, roughly 70% seen once. The patients all showed relapse after autologous stem cell transplantation, while their brentuximab vedotin exposure varied. This specimen consisted of peripheral blood mononuclear cells (PBMCs), obtained at baseline. The receptors come from a human donor with classical Hodgkin lymphoma.

This clone was counted only a few times. This rearrangement joins TRBV5-6 to TRBJ2-7; 7 bases map to TRBD1. The V gene end was trimmed by 4 bases and the J gene end by 6 bases; junction bases not matched to a gene: 10. From germline, CDR1 is SGHDT and CDR2 YYEEEE. The CDR3 sequence is 14 residues long. This CDR3 is CASSITGDRLEQYF. CDR3 DNA: TGTGCCAGCAGCATAACAGGGGATCGGCTCGAGCAGTACTTC. The entire variable domain, with the rest obtained from reference TRBV5-6 and TRBJ2-7, is as follows: DAGVTQSPTHLIKTRGQQVTLRCSPKSGHDTVSWYQQALGQGPQFIFQYYEEEERQRGNFPDRFSGHQFPNYSSELNVNALLLGDSALYLCASSITGDRLEQYFGPGTRLTVT.

The CDR3 here is CASSRGTGGRQPQHF. The CDR3 bases are TGCGCCAGCAGCCGGGGGACAGGGGGAAGGCAGCCCCAGCATTTT. J is TRBJ1-5 and V is TRBV4-3, with 11 nucleotides matching TRBD1. V shed 4 bases, J shed 7 bases, and the junction held 6 bases outside the gene matches. Germline V gene data show CDR1 as LGHNA and CDR2 as YSLEER. This CDR3 has 15 residues.

This clone was detected once. The chain has TRBV30 and TRBJ1-4; no firm D call. V was clipped by 0 bases and J by 8 bases, with 10 bases between them. Germline V lookup: CDR1 GTSNPN, CDR2 SVGIG (reference sequence). The CDR3 runs to 13 residues. CDR3 amino acids: CAWSVGPREKLFF. The CDR3 nucleotides read TGTGCCTGGAGTGTAGGCCCGAGGGAAAAACTGTTTTTT.

The chain combines TRBV6-5 with TRBJ1-4; D call uncertain. Trimming removed 0 bases from V and 10 bases from J, with 9 bases in between. Germline loops: CDR1 MNHEY, CDR2 SVGAGI. This CDR3 is built from 13 residues. CDR3: CASSYSYGGKLFF. CDR3 nucleotides: TGTGCCAGCAGTTACTCATACGGAGGAAAACTGTTTTTT.

The V gene is TRBV19, the J gene TRBJ2-6, with 10 bases aligning to TRBD2. V dropped 2 bases and J dropped 2; count of bases not matched to a gene: 9. This CDR3 is 19 amino acids long. The germline CDR1 and CDR2 sequences are LNHDA and SQIVND (reference sequence). CDR3 amino acids: CASSIRPSGSSPGANVLTF. CDR3 nucleotides: TGTGCCAGTAGTATAAGGCCTAGCGGGAGTAGCCCTGGGGCCAACGTCCTGACTTTC.

CDR3 sequence reads: CASSSQGSNQPQHF. The CDR3 DNA follows: TGTGCCAGCAGCTCACAGGGGAGCAATCAGCCCCAGCATTTT. The genes are TRBV11-2 and TRBJ1-5; 7 nucleotides match TRBD1. V was clipped by 4 bases and J by 1 base; unmatched bases: 1. Germline CDR1 SGHAT, CDR2 FQNNGV. The CDR3 runs 14 residues.

The chain couples TRBV7-8 to TRBJ2-7, with TRBD1 matching over 10 bases. The germline V gene encodes CDR1 SGHVS and CDR2 FQNEAQ. After removal of 5 bases from V and 2 bases from J, the junction contained 3 bases not matched to a gene. The length of the CDR3 is 14 residues. In DNA, the CDR3 is TGTGCCAGCAGCCGGGACAGGGGCCCCTACGAGCAGTACTTC. Encoded protein: CASSRDRGPYEQYF.

The gene calls are TRBV5-1 and TRBJ1-2; D is perhaps TRBD1 (5 bases). This CDR3 contains 14 residues. Trimming stripped 4 bases from V and 0 bases from J, with 10 bases between. Germline CDR1 SGHRS, CDR2 YFSETQ. CDR3 sequence reads: CASSRDGTNYGYTF. The CDR3 nucleotides are TGCGCCAGCAGCAGGGACGGAACTAACTATGGCTACACCTTC.

This chain connects TRBV11-3 to TRBJ2-3, with D unresolved. This CDR3 has 14 amino acids. Germline V gives CDR1 SGHNT, CDR2 YENEEA. Trimming shortened V by 5 bases and J by 1 base, and 10 bases separated the two germline ends. The CDR3 sequence is CASSPRAGTDTQYF. CDR3 nucleotides: TGTGCCAGCAGCCCACGCGCCGGCACAGATACGCAGTATTTT. Based on the CDR3 plus reference TRBV11-3 and TRBJ2-3, the full variable domain is EAGVVQSPRYKIIEKKQPVAFWCNPISGHNTLYWYLQNLGQGPELLIRYENEEAVDDSQLPKDRFSAERLKGVDSTLKIQPAELGDSAVYLCASSPRAGTDTQYFGPGTRLTVL.

This clone was seen more than once but under ten times. This chain uses TRBV21-1 with TRBJ2-7; the tabulated D call, TRBD1, remains unverified against the DNA. TRBV21-1 is described as a pseudogene. The CDR3 has 16 amino acids. The CDR3: CASSKDRQPEYYEQYF. Here the CDR3 DNA reads TGTGCCAGCAGCAAAGATAGACAACCTGAATACTACGAGCAGTACTTC.

V is TRBV6-6 and J is TRBJ1-4; D gene unclear. Between the trimmed V and J ends, which lost 2 bases and 8 bases, there was a span of 9 bases. There are 13 residues in the CDR3. The germline V gene encodes CDR1 MNHNY and CDR2 SVGAGI (reference sequence). In nucleotides, the CDR3 is TGTGCCAGCAGTTACGTCACCGACGAAAAACTGTTTTTT. This encodes CASSYVTDEKLFF.

The chain combines TRBV21-1 with TRBJ2-7; the D call in the table, TRBD2, was not verified against the DNA. TRBV21-1 corresponds to a pseudogene. The CDR3 is 15 residues long. The CDR3 nucleotides read TGTGCCAGCAGCAAAGATGCGGGAGGCTCCTACGAGCAGTACTTC. Translated, it gives CASSKDAGGSYEQYF.

The chain recombines TRBV6-6 with TRBJ2-7, with 12 nucleotides matching TRBD1. This CDR3 region has 15 residues. CDR1 and CDR2 (germline): MNHNY, SVGAGI (reference sequence). The J segment lost 4 bases and the V segment lost 2 bases, leaving 3 bases of the junction unmatched. The CDR3 sequence: CASSYGDRGHYEQYF. CDR3 DNA: TGTGCCAGCAGTTACGGGGACAGGGGGCATTACGAGCAGTACTTC.

This clone has only one observation. The chain combines TRBV5-1 with TRBJ2-2, with 10 bases aligning to TRBD2. The germline V gene encodes CDR1 SGHRS and CDR2 YFSETQ. The CDR3 consists of 17 residues. Germline trimming cut 0 bases from V and 2 bases from J; bases unmatched to any gene: 4. The CDR3 bases are TGCGCCAGCAGCTTGGTACTAGCGGGACTTAACACCGGGGAGCTGTTTTTT. Its translation is CASSLVLAGLNTGELFF.

The chain joins TRBV5-6 to TRBJ1-1, with D maybe TRBD1 (5 bases). The CDR3 loop spans 14 amino acids. The V and J ends lost 0 bases and 3 bases respectively, with 9 bases between them. Per germline, CDR1 SGHDT and CDR2 YYEEEE. In DNA form, the CDR3 reads TGTGCCAGCAGCTTGGAGGGGTGGGACACTGAAGCTTTCTTT. Its protein is CASSLEGWDTEAFF.